What follows describes a single T cell receptor beta chain. This record comes from a study of blood T cell repertoires in COVID-19. Study information: The United States, Italy and Spain provided the acute and convalescent COVID-19 samples. PBMCs, B-cell-depleted T cells, or T cells were the source of the cDNA or gDNA that made up the material.

Participant-reported clinical history was the basis for cohort assignment. In the original processing: Nucleated cell number was recorded as an estimate derived from reference gene primer amplification. The repertoire was sequenced with immunoSEQ multiplex PCR; TCRdb's copy has only in-frame clones and lacks some. V, J and clone size reflect that table, while D and trimming were determined from the DNA. The sample comprises under 200,000 clones, around three quarters of which are singletons, and 15% to 20% rests with the top ten. The germline V gene encodes CDR1 MDHEN and CDR2 SYDVKM. This CDR3 has 14 residues. The V end was cut by 6 bases, the J end by 3 bases, with 12 bases between.

The chain combines TRBV28 with TRBJ1-5; D not certain. The sequenced sample was PBMCs or T cells enriched from blood (not recorded which). The source of this sequence is a woman in her seventies in a cohort exposed to, infected with or recovered from COVID-19 (not recorded which). As DNA, the CDR3 is TGTGCCAGCAGCTCCCGAGGTGTCAATCAGCCCCAGCATTTT. Translated, it gives CASSSRGVNQPQHF.